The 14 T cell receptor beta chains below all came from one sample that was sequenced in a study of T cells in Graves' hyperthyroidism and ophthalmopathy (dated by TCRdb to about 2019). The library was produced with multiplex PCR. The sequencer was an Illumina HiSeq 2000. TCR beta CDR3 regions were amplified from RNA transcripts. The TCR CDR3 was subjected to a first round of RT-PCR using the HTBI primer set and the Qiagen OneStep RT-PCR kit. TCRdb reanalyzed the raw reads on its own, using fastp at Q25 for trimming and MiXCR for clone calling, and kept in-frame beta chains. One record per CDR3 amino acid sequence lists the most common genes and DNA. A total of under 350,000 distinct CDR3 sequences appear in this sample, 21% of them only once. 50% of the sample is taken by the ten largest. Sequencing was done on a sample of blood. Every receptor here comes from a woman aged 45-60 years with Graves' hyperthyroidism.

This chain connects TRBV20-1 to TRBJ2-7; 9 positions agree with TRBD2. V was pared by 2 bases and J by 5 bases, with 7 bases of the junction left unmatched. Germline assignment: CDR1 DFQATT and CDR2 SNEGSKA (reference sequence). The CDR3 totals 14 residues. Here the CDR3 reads CSARPGTSTNEQYF. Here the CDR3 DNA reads TGCAGTGCTAGACCCGGGACTAGCACTAACGAGCAGTACTTC.

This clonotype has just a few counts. This chain's CDR3 is CSVLGGGNEKLFF. CDR3 DNA sequence: TGCAGCGTTTTAGGGGGCGGGAATGAAAAACTGTTTTTT. The chain uses TRBV29-1 and TRBJ1-4; 7 bases line up with TRBD1. Germline values: CDR1 SQVTM, CDR2 ANQGSEA. The CDR3 runs to 13 residues. Trimming took 5 bases from V and 5 from J; bases not matched to a gene: 5.

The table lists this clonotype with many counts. The CDR3 reads CASRLGTGHQPQHF. The CDR3 DNA is TGTGCCAGCAGGCTCGGGACAGGGCATCAGCCCCAGCATTTT. The chain links TRBV12-3 or TRBV12-4 to TRBJ1-5; 9 bases match TRBD1. With V trimmed by 6 bases and J by 5 bases, 5 bases remained unmatched. CDR3 length: 14 residues.

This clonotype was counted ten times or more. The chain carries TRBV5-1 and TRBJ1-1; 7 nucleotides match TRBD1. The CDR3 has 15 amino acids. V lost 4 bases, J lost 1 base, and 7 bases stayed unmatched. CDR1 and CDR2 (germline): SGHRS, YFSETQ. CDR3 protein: CASSKEQGKNTEAFF. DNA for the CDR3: TGCGCCAGCAGCAAAGAACAGGGGAAGAACACTGAAGCTTTCTTT.

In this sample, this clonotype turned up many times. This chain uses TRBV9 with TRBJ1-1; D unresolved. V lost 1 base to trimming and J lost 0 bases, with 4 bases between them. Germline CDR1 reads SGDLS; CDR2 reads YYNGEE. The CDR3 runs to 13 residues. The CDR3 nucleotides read TGTGCCAGCAGCGTAAAGCTGAACACTGAAGCTTTCTTT. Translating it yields CASSVKLNTEAFF.

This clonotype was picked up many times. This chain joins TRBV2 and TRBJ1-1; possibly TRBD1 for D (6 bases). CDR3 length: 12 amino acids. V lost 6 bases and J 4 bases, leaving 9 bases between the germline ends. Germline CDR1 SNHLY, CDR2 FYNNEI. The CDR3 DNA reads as TGTGCCAGCAGCGGGGGGCCCACTGAAGCTTTCTTT. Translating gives CASSGGPTEAFF. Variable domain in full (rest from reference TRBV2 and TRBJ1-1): EPEVTQTPSHQVTQMGQEVILRCVPISNHLYFYWYRQILGQKVEFLVSFYNNEISEKSEIFDDQFSVERPDGSNFTLKIRSTKLEDSAMYFCASSGGPTEAFFGQGTRLTVV.

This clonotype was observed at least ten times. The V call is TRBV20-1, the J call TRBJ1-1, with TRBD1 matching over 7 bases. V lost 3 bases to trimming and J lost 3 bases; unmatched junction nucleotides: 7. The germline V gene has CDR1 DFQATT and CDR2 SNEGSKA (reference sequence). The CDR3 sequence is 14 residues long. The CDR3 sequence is CSASGDRAHTEAFF. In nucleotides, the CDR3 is TGCAGTGCTAGCGGTGACAGGGCCCACACTGAAGCTTTCTTT.

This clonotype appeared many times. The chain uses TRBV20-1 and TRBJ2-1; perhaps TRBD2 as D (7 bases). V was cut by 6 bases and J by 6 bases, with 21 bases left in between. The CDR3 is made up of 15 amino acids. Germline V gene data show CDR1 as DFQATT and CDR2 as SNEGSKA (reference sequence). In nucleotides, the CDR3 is TGCAGTGCCCTCGAACGGACTAGGGGGGCCAATGAGCAGTTCTTC. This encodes CSALERTRGANEQFF.

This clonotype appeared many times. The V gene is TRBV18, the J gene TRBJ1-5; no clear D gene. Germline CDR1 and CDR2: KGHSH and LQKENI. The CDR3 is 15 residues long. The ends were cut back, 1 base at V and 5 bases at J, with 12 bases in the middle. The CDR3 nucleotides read TGTGCCAGCTCACCACAAAGTAATTGGGATCAGCCCCAGCATTTT. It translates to CASSPQSNWDQPQHF. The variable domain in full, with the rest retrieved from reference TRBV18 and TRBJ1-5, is NAGVMQNPRHLVRRRGQEARLRCSPMKGHSHVYWYRQLPEEGLKFMVYLQKENIIDESGMPKERFSAEFPKEGPSILRIQQVVRGDSAAYFCASSPQSNWDQPQHFGDGTRLSIL.

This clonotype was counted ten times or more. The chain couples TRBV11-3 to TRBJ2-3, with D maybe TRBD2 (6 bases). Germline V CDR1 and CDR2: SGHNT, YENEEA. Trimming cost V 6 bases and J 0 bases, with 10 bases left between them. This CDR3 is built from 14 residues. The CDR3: CASSWSGSTDTQYF. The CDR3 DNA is TGTGCCAGCAGTTGGAGCGGGAGCACAGATACGCAGTATTTT. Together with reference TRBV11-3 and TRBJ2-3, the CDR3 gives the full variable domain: EAGVVQSPRYKIIEKKQPVAFWCNPISGHNTLYWYLQNLGQGPELLIRYENEEAVDDSQLPKDRFSAERLKGVDSTLKIQPAELGDSAVYLCASSWSGSTDTQYFGPGTRLTVL.

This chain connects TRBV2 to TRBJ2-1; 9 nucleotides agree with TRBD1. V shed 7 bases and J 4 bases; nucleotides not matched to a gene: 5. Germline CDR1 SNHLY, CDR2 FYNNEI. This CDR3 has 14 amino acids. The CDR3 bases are TGTGCCAGCACGACGGGACAGGGATACAATGAGCAGTTCTTC. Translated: CASTTGQGYNEQFF.

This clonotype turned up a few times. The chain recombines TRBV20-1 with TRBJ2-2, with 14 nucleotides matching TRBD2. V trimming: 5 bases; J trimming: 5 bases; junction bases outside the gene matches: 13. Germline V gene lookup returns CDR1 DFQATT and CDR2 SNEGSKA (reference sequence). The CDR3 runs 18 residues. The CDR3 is CSAAPLGTSGGTTGELFF. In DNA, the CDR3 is TGCAGTGCTGCCCCTCTTGGGACTAGCGGGGGAACTACCGGGGAGCTGTTTTTT.

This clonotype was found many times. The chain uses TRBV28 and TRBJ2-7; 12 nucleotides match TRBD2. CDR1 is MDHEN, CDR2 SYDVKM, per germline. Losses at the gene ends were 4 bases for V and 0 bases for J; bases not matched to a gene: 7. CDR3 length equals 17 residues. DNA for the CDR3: TGTGCCAGCAGTTACCGGACTAGCGGGGCTTACTCCTACGAGCAGTACTTC. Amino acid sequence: CASSYRTSGAYSYEQYF.

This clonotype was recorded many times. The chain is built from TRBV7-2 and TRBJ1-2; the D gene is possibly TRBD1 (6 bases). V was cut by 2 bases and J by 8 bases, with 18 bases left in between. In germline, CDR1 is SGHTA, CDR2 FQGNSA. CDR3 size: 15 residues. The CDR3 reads CASSLFVDSSFGYTF. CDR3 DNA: TGTGCCAGCAGCTTATTCGTGGACAGTTCCTTCGGCTACACCTTC.